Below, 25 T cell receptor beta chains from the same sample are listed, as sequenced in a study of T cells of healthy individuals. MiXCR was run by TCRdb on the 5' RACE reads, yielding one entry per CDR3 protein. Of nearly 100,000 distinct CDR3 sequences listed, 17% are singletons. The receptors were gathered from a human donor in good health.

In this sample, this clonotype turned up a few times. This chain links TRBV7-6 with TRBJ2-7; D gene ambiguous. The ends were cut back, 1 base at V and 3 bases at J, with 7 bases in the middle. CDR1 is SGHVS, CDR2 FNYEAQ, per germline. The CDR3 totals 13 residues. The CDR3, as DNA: TGTGCCAGCAGCTTAGAAGAGTACTACGAGCAGTACTTC. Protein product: CASSLEEYYEQYF.

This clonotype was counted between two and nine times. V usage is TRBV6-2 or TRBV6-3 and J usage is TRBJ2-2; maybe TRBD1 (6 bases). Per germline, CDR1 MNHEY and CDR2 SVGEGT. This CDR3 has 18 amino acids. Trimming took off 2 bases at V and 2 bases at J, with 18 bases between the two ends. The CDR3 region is CASSYPPRDNLNTGELFF. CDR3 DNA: TGTGCCAGCAGTTACCCCCCCCGGGACAACCTAAACACCGGGGAGCTGTTTTTT.

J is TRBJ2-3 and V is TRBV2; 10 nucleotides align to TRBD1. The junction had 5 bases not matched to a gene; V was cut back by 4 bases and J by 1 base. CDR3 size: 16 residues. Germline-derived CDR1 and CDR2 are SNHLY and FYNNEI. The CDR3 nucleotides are TGTGCCAGCAGTGGGCCAGGGACAGGGGGCACAGATACGCAGTATTTT. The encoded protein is CASSGPGTGGTDTQYF. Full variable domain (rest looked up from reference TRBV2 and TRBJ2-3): EPEVTQTPSHQVTQMGQEVILRCVPISNHLYFYWYRQILGQKVEFLVSFYNNEISEKSEIFDDQFSVERPDGSNFTLKIRSTKLEDSAMYFCASSGPGTGGTDTQYFGPGTRLTVL.

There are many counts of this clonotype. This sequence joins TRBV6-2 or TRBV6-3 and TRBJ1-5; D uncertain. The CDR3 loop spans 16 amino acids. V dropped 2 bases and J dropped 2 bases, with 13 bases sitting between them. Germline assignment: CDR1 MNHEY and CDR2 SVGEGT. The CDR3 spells CASSYPGIWGNQPQHF. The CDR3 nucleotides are TGTGCCAGCAGTTACCCAGGTATCTGGGGCAATCAGCCCCAGCATTTT.

CDR3 region: CSVGDRSHSYEQYF. The CDR3 nucleotides read TGCAGCGTCGGAGACAGGTCCCACTCCTACGAGCAGTACTTC. This rearrangement joins TRBV29-1 to TRBJ2-7, with D maybe TRBD1 (6 bases). Trimming removed 6 bases from V and 0 bases from J, with 15 bases in between. Germline-derived CDR1 and CDR2 are SQVTM and ANQGSEA. This CDR3 has 14 amino acids.

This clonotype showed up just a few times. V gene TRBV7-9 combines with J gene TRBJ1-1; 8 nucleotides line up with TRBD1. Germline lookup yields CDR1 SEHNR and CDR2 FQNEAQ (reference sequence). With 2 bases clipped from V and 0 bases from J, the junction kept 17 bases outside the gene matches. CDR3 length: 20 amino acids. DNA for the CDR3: TGTGCCAGCAGCTTACCCAGGGGGGACAGGCGAAAAATTATGAACACTGAAGCTTTCTTT. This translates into CASSLPRGDRRKIMNTEAFF.

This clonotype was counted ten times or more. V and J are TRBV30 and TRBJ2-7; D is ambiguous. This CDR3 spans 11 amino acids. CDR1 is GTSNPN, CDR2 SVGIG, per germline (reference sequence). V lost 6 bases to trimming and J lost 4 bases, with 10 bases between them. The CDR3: CACRTLYEQYF. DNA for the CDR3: TGTGCCTGCCGAACACTTTACGAGCAGTACTTC.

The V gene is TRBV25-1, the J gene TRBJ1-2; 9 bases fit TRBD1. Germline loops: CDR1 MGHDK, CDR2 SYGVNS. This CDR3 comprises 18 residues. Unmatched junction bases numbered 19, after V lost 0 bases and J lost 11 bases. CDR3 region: CASSEYEAPFGTGLRYTF. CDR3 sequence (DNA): TGTGCCAGCAGTGAATATGAGGCCCCCTTTGGGACAGGGTTGAGGTACACCTTC.

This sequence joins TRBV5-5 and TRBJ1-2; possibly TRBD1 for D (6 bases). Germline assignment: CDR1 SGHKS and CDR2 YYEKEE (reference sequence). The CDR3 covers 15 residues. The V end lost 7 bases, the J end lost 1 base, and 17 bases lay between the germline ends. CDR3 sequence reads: CASGPTGTDNYGYTF. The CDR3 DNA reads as TGTGCCAGCGGGCCCACAGGGACTGATAACTATGGCTACACCTTC.

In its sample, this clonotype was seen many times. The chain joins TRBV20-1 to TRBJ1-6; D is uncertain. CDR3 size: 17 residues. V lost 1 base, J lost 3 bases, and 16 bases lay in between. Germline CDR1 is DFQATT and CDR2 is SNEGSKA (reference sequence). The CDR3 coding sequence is TGCAGTGCTAGAGTCCTCCGGGAGAGTGGCTATAATTCACCCCTCCACTTT. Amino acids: CSARVLRESGYNSPLHF.

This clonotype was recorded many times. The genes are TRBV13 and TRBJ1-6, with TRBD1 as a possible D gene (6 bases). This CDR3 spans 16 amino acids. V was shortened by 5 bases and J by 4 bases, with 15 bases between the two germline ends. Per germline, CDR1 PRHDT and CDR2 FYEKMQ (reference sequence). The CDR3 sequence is CASSQRKGGYNSPLHF. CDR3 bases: TGTGCCAGCAGCCAAAGAAAGGGGGGGTATAATTCACCCCTCCACTTT.

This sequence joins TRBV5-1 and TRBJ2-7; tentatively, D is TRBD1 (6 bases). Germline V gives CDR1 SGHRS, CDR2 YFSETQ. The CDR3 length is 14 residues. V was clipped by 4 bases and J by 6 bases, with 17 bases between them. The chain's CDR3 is CASSPGTIASEQYF. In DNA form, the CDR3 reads TGCGCCAGCAGCCCCGGGACAATTGCGAGCGAGCAGTACTTC.

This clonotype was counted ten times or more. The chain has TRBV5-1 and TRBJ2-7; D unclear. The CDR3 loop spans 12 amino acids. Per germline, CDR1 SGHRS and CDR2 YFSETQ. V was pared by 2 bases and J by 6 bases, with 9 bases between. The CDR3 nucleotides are TGCGCCAGCAGCTTAGGCTTCAGCGAGCAGTACTTC. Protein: CASSLGFSEQYF.

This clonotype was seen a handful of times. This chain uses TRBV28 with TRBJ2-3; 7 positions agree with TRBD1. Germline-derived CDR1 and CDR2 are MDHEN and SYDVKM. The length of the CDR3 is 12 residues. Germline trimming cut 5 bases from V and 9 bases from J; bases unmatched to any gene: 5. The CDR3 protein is CASSAPRGTQYF. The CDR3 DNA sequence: TGTGCCAGCAGTGCCCCCAGGGGGACGCAGTATTTT.

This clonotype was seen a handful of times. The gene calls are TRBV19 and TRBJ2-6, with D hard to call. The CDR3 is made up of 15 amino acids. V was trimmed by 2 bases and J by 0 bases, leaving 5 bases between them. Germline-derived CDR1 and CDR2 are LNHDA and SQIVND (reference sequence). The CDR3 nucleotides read TGTGCCAGTAGTATAAATCTCTCTGGGGCCAACGTCCTGACTTTC. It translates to CASSINLSGANVLTF.

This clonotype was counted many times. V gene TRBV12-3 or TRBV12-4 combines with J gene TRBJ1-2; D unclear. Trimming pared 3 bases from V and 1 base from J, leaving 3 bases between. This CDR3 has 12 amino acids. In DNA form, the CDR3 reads TGTGCCAGCAGTTTTTATAACTATGGCTACACCTTC. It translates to CASSFYNYGYTF.

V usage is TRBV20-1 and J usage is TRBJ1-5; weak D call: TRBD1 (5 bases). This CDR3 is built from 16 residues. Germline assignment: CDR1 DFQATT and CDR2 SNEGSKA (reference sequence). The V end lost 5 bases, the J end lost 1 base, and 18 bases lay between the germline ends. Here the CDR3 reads CSASQGRVWSNQPQHF. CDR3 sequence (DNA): TGCAGTGCTTCTCAGGGAAGGGTATGGAGCAATCAGCCCCAGCATTTT.

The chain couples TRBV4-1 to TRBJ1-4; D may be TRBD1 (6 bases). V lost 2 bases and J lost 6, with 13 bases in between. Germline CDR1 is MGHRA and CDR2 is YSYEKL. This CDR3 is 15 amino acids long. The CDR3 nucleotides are TGCGCCAGCAGCCAAAGGTCAGGGGAGGATGAAAAACTGTTTTTT. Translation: CASSQRSGEDEKLFF.

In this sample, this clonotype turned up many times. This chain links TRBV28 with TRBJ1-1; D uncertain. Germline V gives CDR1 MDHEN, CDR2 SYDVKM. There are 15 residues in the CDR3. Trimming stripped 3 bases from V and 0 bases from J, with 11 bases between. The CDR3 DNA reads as TGTGCCAGCAGTTTTATCTTGCGGTTGAACACTGAAGCTTTCTTT. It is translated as CASSFILRLNTEAFF.

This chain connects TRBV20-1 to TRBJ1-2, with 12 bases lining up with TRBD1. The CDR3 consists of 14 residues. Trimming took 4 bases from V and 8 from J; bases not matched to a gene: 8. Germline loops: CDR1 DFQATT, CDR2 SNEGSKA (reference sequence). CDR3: CSATRGDRGRGYTF. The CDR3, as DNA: TGCAGTGCTACCCGCGGGGACAGGGGGCGAGGCTACACCTTC.

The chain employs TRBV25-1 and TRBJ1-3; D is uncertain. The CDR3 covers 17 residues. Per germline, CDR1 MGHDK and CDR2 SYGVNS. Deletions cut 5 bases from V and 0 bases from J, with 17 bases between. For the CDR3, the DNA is TGTGCCAGCAGTCCATCCCGTGCGGACCGCTCTGGAAACACCATATATTTT. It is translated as CASSPSRADRSGNTIYF.

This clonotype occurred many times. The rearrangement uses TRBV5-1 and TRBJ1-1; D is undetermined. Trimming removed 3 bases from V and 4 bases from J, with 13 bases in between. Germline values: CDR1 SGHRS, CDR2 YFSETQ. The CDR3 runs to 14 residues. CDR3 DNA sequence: TGCGCCAGCAGCTCGCGAGCCCCGGGCACTGAAGCTTTCTTT. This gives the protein CASSSRAPGTEAFF.

Here the CDR3 reads CASSGTGNTGELFF. CDR3 bases: TGTGCCAGCAGCGGGACTGGGAACACCGGGGAGCTGTTTTTT. The J gene is TRBJ2-2, the V gene TRBV2; tentatively, D is TRBD2 (6 bases). Germline-derived CDR1 and CDR2 are SNHLY and FYNNEI. The CDR3 totals 14 residues. Trimming stripped 6 bases from V and 1 base from J, with 9 bases between. Full variable domain (remainder filled in from reference TRBV2 and TRBJ2-2): EPEVTQTPSHQVTQMGQEVILRCVPISNHLYFYWYRQILGQKVEFLVSFYNNEISEKSEIFDDQFSVERPDGSNFTLKIRSTKLEDSAMYFCASSGTGNTGELFFGEGSRLTVL.

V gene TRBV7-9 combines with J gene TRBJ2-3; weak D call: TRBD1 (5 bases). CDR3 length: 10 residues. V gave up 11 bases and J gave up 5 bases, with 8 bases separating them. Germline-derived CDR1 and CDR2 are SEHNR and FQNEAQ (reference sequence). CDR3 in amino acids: CAGAQDTQYF. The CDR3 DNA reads TGTGCCGGGGCCCAAGATACGCAGTATTTT.

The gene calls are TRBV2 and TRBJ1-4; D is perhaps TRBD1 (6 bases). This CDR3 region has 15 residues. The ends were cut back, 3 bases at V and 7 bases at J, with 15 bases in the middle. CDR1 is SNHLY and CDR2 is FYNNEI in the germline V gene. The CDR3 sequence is CASSEKGVIGEKLFF. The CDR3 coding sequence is TGTGCCAGCAGTGAGAAGGGGGTAATTGGTGAAAAACTGTTTTTT.